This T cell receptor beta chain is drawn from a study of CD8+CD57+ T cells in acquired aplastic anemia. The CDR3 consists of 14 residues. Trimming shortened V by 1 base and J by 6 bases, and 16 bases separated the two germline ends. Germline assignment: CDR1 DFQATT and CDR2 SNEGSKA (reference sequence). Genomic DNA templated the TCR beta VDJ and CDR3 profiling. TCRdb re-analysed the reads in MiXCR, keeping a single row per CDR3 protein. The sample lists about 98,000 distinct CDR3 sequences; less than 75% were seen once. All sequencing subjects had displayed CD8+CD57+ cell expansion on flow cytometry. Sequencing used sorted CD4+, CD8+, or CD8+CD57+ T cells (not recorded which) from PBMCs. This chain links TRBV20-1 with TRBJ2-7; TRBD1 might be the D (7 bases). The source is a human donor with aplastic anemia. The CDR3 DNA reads TGCAGTGCTAGAGTCCCAGGGGGGATGAGCGAGCAGTACTTC. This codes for CSARVPGGMSEQYF.